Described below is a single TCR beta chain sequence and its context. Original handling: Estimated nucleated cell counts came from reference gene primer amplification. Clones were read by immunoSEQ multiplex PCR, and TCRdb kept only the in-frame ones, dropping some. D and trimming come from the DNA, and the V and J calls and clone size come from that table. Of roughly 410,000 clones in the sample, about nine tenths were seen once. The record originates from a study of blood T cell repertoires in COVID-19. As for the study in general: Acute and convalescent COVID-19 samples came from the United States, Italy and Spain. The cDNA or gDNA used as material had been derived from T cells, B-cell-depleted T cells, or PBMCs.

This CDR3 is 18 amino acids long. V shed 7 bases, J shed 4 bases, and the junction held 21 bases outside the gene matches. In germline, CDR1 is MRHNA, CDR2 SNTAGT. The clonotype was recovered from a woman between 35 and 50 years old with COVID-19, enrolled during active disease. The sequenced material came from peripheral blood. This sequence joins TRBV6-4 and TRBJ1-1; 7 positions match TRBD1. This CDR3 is CASTPTGQGVGAGTEAFF. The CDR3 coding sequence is TGTGCCAGCACCCCCACCGGGCAGGGGGTCGGGGCCGGCACTGAAGCTTTCTTT.